This T cell receptor beta chain is drawn from a study of response to subunit inactivated influenza vaccine. CDR1 is KGHSH and CDR2 is LQKENI in the germline V gene. Trimming removed 2 bases at V and 0 bases at J, with 11 bases between. The CDR3 covers 16 residues. Only a few counts were recorded for this clonotype. MiXCR, run by TCRdb on the RT-PCR reads, gives a single entry per CDR3 protein. The sample comprises about 570,000 distinct CDR3 sequences, roughly 10% of which are singletons, and 11% rests with the top ten. This sample also appeared in a second study, on T cells expressing NK-cell markers. As that study records: Production of TCR beta cDNA relied on 5'RACE template switching with UMIs.

Sequencing used PBMCs from blood, obtained on the day of vaccination. The clonotype originates from a man aged 45-65 years who received an inactivated influenza vaccine. The chain has TRBV18 and TRBJ1-3, with TRBD1 as a possible D gene (6 bases). Here the CDR3 DNA reads TGTGCCAGCTCACCAGCCGCAGGGGCCTCTGGAAACACCATATATTTT. Amino acids: CASSPAAGASGNTIYF. The full variable domain, in which reference TRBV18 and TRBJ1-3 provide the parts outside the CDR3, is NAGVMQNPRHLVRRRGQEARLRCSPMKGHSHVYWYRQLPEEGLKFMVYLQKENIIDESGMPKERFSAEFPKEGPSILRIQQVVRGDSAAYFCASSPAAGASGNTIYFGEGSWLTVV.